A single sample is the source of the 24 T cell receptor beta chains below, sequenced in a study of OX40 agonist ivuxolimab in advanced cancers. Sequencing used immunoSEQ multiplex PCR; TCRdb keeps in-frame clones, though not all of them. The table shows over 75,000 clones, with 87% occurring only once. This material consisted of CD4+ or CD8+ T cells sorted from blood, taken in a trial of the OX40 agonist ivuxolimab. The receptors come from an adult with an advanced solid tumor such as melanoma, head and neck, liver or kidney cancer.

The CDR3 DNA reads TGTGCCAGCAGGTACCACGGGGGAAACACTGAAGCTTTCTTT. It translates to CASRYHGGNTEAFF. The V call is TRBV6-6, the J call TRBJ1-1, with D tentatively TRBD1 (5 bases). CDR1 and CDR2 (germline): MNHNY, SVGAGI (reference sequence). Trimming shortened V by 6 bases and J by 2 bases, and 13 bases separated the two germline ends. The CDR3 has 14 amino acids.

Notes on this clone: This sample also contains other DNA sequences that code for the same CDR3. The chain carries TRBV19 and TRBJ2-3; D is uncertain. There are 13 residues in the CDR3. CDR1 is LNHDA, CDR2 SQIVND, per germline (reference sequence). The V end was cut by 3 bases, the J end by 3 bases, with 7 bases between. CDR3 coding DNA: TGTGCCAGTAGTATTTTGGGAACAGATACGCAGTATTTT. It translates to CASSILGTDTQYF.

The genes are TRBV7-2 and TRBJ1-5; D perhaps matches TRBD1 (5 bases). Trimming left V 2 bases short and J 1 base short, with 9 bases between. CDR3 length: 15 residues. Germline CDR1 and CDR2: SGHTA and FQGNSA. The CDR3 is CASSLPGGSNQPQHF. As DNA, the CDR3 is TGTGCCAGCAGCTTACCCGGGGGGAGCAATCAGCCCCAGCATTTT. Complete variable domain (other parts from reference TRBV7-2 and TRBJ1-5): GAGVSQSPSNKVTEKGKDVELRCDPISGHTALYWYRQSLGQGLEFLIYFQGNSAPDKSGLPSDRFSAERTGGSVSTLTIQRTQQEDSAVYLCASSLPGGSNQPQHFGDGTRLSIL.

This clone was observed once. The CDR3 loop is CASSSKDRVGNEQFF. CDR3 nucleotides: TGTGCCAGCAGTTCCAAGGACAGGGTGGGAAATGAGCAGTTCTTC. The chain joins TRBV28 to TRBJ2-1; 8 positions agree with TRBD1. The CDR3 is 15 amino acids. Trimming took 4 bases from V and 7 from J; bases not matched to a gene: 9. From germline, CDR1 is MDHEN and CDR2 SYDVKM.

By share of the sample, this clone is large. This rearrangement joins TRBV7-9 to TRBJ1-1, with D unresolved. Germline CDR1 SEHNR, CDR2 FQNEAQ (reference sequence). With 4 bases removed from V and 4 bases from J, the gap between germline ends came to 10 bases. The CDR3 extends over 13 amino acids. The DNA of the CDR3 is TGTGCCAGCAGCTCGGCAGGTGGCACTGAAGCTTTCTTT. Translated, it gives CASSSAGGTEAFF.

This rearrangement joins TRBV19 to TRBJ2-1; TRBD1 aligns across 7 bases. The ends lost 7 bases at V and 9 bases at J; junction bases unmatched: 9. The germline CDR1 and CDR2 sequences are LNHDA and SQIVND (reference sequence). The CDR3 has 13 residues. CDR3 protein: CASKTTGVGEQFF. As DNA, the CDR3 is TGTGCCAGTAAAACCACAGGGGTTGGTGAGCAGTTCTTC.

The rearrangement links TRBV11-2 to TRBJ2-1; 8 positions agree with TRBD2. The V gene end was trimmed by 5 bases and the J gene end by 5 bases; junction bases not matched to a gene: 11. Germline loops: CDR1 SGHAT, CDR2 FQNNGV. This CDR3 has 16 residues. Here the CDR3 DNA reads TGTGCCAGCAGCAAGATCACTAGCGGACATAACAATGAGCAGTTCTTC. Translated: CASSKITSGHNNEQFF.

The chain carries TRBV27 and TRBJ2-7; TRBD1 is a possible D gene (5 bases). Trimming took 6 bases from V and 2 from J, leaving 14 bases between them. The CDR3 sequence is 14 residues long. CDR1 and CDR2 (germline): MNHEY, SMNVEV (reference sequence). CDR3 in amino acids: CASSPRGPTYEQYV. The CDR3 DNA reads TGTGCCAGCAGCCCTAGGGGCCCCACCTACGAGCAGTACGTC.

The CDR3 region is CASSPGQGQETQYF. DNA of the CDR3: TGTGCCAGCAGCCCAGGACAGGGACAAGAGACCCAGTACTTC. V gene TRBV11-3 combines with J gene TRBJ2-5; TRBD1 matches 8 bases. The V gene end was trimmed by 5 bases and the J gene end by 2 bases; junction bases not matched to a gene: 4. CDR1 is SGHNT and CDR2 is YENEEA in the germline V gene. CDR3 size: 14 residues.

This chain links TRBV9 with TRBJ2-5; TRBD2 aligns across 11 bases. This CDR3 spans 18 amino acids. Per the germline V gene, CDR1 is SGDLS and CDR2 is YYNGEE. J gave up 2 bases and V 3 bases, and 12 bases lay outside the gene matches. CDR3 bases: TGTGCCAGCAGCGGGGGACTAGCGGTCTCAAGGGCTCAAGAGACCCAGTACTTC. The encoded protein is CASSGGLAVSRAQETQYF.

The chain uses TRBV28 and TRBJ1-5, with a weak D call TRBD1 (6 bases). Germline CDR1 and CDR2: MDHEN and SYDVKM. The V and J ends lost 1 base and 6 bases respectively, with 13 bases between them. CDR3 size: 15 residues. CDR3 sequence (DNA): TGTGCCAGCAGTTTATTAGGGCAGGGGAGTCAGCCCCAGCATTTT. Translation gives CASSLLGQGSQPQHF.

The CDR3 loop is CSGGTGVLNTEAFF. The CDR3 DNA sequence: TGCAGCGGAGGGACAGGGGTTCTTAACACTGAAGCTTTCTTT. This chain links TRBV29-1 with TRBJ1-1, with 10 bases lining up with TRBD1. The CDR3 spans 14 residues. Germline CDR1 SQVTM, CDR2 ANQGSEA. V lost 7 bases and J lost 2; bases outside the gene matches: 7.

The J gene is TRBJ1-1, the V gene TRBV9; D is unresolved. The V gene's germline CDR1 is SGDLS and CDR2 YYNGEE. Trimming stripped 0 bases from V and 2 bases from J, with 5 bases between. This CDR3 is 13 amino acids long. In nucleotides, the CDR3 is TGTGCCAGCAGCGTAGGGTCCAACACTGAAGCTTTCTTT. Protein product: CASSVGSNTEAFF.

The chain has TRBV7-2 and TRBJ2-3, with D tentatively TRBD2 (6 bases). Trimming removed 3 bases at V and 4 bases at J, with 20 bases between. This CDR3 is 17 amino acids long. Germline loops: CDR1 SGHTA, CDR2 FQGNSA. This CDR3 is CASSFMGPGSGPDTQYF. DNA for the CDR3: TGTGCCAGCAGCTTTATGGGGCCCGGGAGCGGGCCAGATACGCAGTATTTT.

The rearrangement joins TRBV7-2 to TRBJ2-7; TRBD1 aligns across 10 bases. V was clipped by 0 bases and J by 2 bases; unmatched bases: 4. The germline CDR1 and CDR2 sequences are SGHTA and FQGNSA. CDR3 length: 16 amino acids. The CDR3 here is CASSLARGQGAYEQYF. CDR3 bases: TGTGCCAGCAGCTTAGCTCGAGGACAGGGGGCCTACGAGCAGTACTTC.

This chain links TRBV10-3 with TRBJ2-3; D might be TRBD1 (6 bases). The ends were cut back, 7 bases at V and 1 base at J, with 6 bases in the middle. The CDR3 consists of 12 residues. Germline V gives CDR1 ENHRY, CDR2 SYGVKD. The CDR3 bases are TGTGCCATCACAGGGGGCACAGATACGCAGTATTTT. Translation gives CAITGGTDTQYF.

CDR3 nucleotides: TGCGCCAGCAGCGAACCGGGGGTCCCAGCTTTCTTT. It specifies CASSEPGVPAFF. The V call is TRBV5-1, the J call TRBJ1-1, with D possibly being TRBD1 (5 bases). The germline V and J ends were trimmed by 4 bases and 10 bases, with 14 bases remaining between them. The germline gives CDR1 SGHRS, CDR2 YFSETQ. The CDR3 totals 12 residues. The entire variable domain, with the rest obtained from reference TRBV5-1 and TRBJ1-1, is as follows: KAGVTQTPRYLIKTRGQQVTLSCSPISGHRSVSWYQQTPGQGLQFLFEYFSETQRNKGNFPGRFSGRQFSNSRSEMNVSTLELGDSALYLCASSEPGVPAFFGQGTRLTVV.

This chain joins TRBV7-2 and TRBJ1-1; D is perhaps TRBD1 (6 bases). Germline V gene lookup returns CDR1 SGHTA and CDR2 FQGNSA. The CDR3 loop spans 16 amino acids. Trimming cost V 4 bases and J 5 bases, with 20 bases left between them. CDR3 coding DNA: TGTGCCAGCAGCTCCGCAGGGGCAGTTTTAGTGACTGAAGCTTTCTTT. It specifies CASSSAGAVLVTEAFF.

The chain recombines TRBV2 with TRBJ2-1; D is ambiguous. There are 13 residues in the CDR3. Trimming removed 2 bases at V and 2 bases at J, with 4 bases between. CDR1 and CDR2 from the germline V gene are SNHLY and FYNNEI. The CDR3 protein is CASSEPPYNEQFF. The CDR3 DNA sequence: TGTGCCAGCAGTGAACCCCCCTACAATGAGCAGTTCTTC.

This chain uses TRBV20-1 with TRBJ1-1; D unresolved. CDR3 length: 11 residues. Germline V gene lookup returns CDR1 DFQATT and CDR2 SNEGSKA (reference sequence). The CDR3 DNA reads TGCAGGGGAGTCCGTGGAGCCGAAGCTTTCTTT. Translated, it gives CRGVRGAEAFF.

The CDR3: CASSTVGPDQPQHF. Here the CDR3 DNA reads TGTGCCAGCAGCACTGTGGGACCCGATCAGCCCCAGCATTTT. The genes are TRBV7-6 and TRBJ1-5, with D possibly TRBD1 on 5 matching bases. The CDR3 spans 14 residues. Germline CDR1 and CDR2: SGHVS and FNYEAQ. V lost 5 bases and J lost 5, with 13 bases in between.

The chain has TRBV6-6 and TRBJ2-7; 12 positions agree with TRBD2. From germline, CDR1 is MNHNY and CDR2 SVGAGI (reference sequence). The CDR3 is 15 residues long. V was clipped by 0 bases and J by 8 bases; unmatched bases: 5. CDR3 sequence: CASSYSRLAGVKQYF. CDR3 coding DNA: TGTGCCAGCAGTTACTCCCGACTAGCGGGAGTCAAGCAGTACTTC.

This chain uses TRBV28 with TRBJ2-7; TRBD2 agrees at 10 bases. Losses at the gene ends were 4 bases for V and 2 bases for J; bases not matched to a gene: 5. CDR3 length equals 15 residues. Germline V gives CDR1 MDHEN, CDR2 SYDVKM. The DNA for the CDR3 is TGTGCCAGCAGTTCCGGACTAGCGGAGACCTACGAGCAGTACTTC. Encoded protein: CASSSGLAETYEQYF.

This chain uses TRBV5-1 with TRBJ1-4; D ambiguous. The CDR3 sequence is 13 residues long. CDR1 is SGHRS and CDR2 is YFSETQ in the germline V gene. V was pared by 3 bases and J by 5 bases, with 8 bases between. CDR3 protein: CASSSDANEKLFF. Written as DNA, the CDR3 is TGCGCCAGCAGCTCGGACGCCAATGAAAAACTGTTTTTT.